This T cell receptor beta chain was sequenced during a study of blood T cell repertoires in COVID-19. Study summary: In each case, the material was cDNA or gDNA derived from T cells, B-cell-depleted T cells, or PBMCs.

The CDR3 consists of 12 residues. Per germline, CDR1 SGHDT and CDR2 YYEEEE. The J segment lost 10 bases and the V segment lost 3 bases, leaving 4 bases of the junction unmatched. Clones were read by immunoSEQ multiplex PCR, and TCRdb kept only the in-frame ones, dropping some. The sample has over 400,000 clones, 85% to 90% seen once. This chain links TRBV5-6 with TRBJ2-3, with 8 bases fitting TRBD1. This TCR derives from a woman between 50 and 59 years old with COVID-19, enrolled during active disease. What was sequenced was peripheral blood. CDR3 protein: CASSYSGGAQYF. DNA of the CDR3: TGTGCCAGCAGCTATTCAGGGGGCGCGCAGTATTTT.